This T cell receptor beta chain was found in a study of control samples from healthy donors and cancer patients. The germline gives CDR1 MNHEY, CDR2 SMNVEV (reference sequence). This CDR3 has 13 amino acids. V was clipped by 6 bases and J by 4 bases; unmatched bases: 5. Repertoires were generated with immunoSEQ multiplex PCR, while TCRdb's copy carries only in-frame clones and drops some. Among 95,000 to 120,000 clones listed, approximately 84% were seen once. Sequencing input: blood. The clonotype comes from a man aged 18 to 29 in good health. V gene TRBV27 combines with J gene TRBJ2-7; 8 nucleotides match TRBD1. The CDR3: CASRPTGGYEQYF. The CDR3 nucleotides are TGTGCCAGCAGACCAACAGGGGGTTACGAGCAGTACTTC.